This T cell receptor (beta chain) was recorded in a study of shared clonotypes between healthy human individuals. For the study at large: Three plates each covered CD4 naive and memory; CD8 naive two, CD8 memory one.

The CDR3 sequence is 15 residues long. CDR1 is ENHRY and CDR2 is SYGVKD in the germline V gene. The germline V and J ends were trimmed by 3 bases and 0 bases, with 8 bases remaining between them. Data came from immunoSEQ multiplex PCR; TCRdb stores just in-frame clones and leaves some out. The sample includes 980,000 or so clones, 76% seen only once; the top ten take nearly 1.5%. Sequenced sample: memory CD4+ T cells sorted from blood. The subset is: CD45RA-negative fraction. This TCR was recovered from a man aged 18 to 29 in good health. The gene calls are TRBV10-3 and TRBJ2-2, with no clear D. The chain's CDR3 is CAISDGRTNTGELFF. CDR3 DNA sequence: TGTGCCATCAGTGATGGGCGGACGAACACCGGGGAGCTGTTTTTT.